This T cell receptor beta chain was retrieved from a study of CD8+ T cells in alopecia areata. Whole-study findings and limits: The study found higher clonality in lesional than normal scalp, especially in alopecia totalis/universalis.

RNA was extracted and reverse transcribed into cDNA as the sequencing template. Measured with immunoSEQ multiplex PCR; TCRdb has only the in-frame clones, and not every one. The sample has just over 150,000 clones, about 71% seen once. Germline loops: CDR1 SGHDT, CDR2 YYEEEE. There are 15 residues in the CDR3. Trimming at V came to 0 bases and at J to 5 bases, leaving 5 bases not matched to a gene. About this clone itself: Its antigen is unidentified.

Treatment in this sample: oral pan-JAK inhibitor, 5-10 mg twice daily. Peripheral blood and lesional scalp punch biopsies were taken from alopecia areata patients. Sequencing was performed on CD4+ T cells sorted from blood, taken at week 4, from a patient treated with tofacitinib. This receptor was obtained from a human donor with alopecia areata. This chain joins TRBV5-6 and TRBJ2-5; 9 bases are shared with TRBD1. CDR3 coding DNA: TGTGCCAGCAGCTTGGGACAGGGGGGAACGGAGACCCAGTACTTC. Its translation: CASSLGQGGTETQYF.